One and the same sample provided the 22 T cell receptor beta chains below, sequenced in a study of regulatory T cells in long-lasting Graves disease. Time point meaning: newly diagnosed GD, antithyroid drugs for less than 3 months. PBMC-extracted RNA yielded the TCR library. Building the TCR beta libraries relied on iRepertoire HTBI primers, and CDR3 regions underwent Arm-PCR. TCRdb reprocessed the multiplex PCR reads with MiXCR, giving one entry per CDR3 protein. There are under 300,000 distinct CDR3 sequences in the sample; approximately 20% occur only once, and 14% lies in the top ten. The same sample was also studied in work on T cells in Graves' hyperthyroidism and ophthalmopathy.

Here the sequenced sample was peripheral blood mononuclear cells (PBMCs), taken at new diagnosis, from a patient treated with antithyroid drugs. These receptors were collected from a woman between 25 and 40 years old with Graves disease.

Many counts were recorded for this clonotype. The V and J genes are TRBV6-1 and TRBJ2-1; the match to TRBD2 covers 15 bases. V shed 7 bases, J shed 0 bases, and the junction held 4 bases outside the gene matches. The V gene's germline CDR1 is MNHNS and CDR2 SASEGT. This CDR3 is 17 amino acids long. The CDR3 is CASIGTSGGPSYNEQFF. In nucleotides, the CDR3 is TGTGCCAGCATCGGGACTAGCGGGGGGCCCTCCTACAATGAGCAGTTCTTC.

The gene calls are TRBV12-3 or TRBV12-4 and TRBJ2-5, with a weak D call TRBD1 (6 bases). The CDR3 has 13 amino acids. Trimming stripped 8 bases from V and 3 bases from J, with 13 bases between. CDR3 nucleotides: TGTGCCAGCGGAAGGGACACGGAAGAGACCCAGTACTTC. Its translation is CASGRDTEETQYF.

Ten or more counts support this clonotype. This chain uses TRBV19 with TRBJ1-5; D remains ambiguous. With 6 bases removed from V and 5 bases from J, the gap between germline ends came to 17 bases. Germline V CDR1 and CDR2: LNHDA, SQIVND (reference sequence). CDR3 size: 15 residues. The CDR3 bases are TGTGCCAGTAGCCGAACTGGGTCCCCTGATCAGCCCCAGCATTTT. This codes for CASSRTGSPDQPQHF.

The V gene is TRBV9, the J gene TRBJ1-2; a weak D match, TRBD1 (6 bases). Trimming took off 6 bases at V and 3 bases at J, with 18 bases between the two ends. Germline CDR1 reads SGDLS; CDR2 reads YYNGEE. CDR3 length: 15 amino acids. The CDR3 region is CASNVSGTSDYGYTF. DNA of the CDR3: TGTGCCAGCAACGTTTCCGGGACATCCGACTATGGCTACACCTTC.

Of note for this clonotype: A much larger clone lies one base from this, so it may be a read error. The CDR3 carries no conserved terminal phenylalanine or tryptophan, so it likely arises from a read error. The chain carries TRBV6-9 and TRBJ1-2, with D unresolved. With 3 bases removed from V and 2 bases from J, the gap between germline ends came to 7 bases. Germline V gives CDR1 MNHGY, CDR2 SVAAGI. This CDR3 contains 13 residues. CDR3 DNA: TGTGCCAGCAGTTACCAAGGAAACTATGGCTACACCCTC. As protein: CASSYQGNYGYTL.

V and J are TRBV6-5 and TRBJ1-4; perhaps TRBD1 as D (5 bases). The CDR3 has 14 residues. Germline CDR1 reads MNHEY; CDR2 reads SVGAGI. V was cut by 3 bases and J by 4 bases, with 9 bases left in between. This CDR3 reads CASSYPQDNEKLFF. CDR3 DNA: TGTGCCAGCAGTTATCCACAGGATAATGAAAAACTGTTTTTT.

This clonotype was recorded at least ten times. The CDR3 here is CSAQSGTYYGYTF. The CDR3 bases are TGCAGTGCTCAGTCCGGGACCTACTATGGCTACACCTTC. This sequence joins TRBV20-1 and TRBJ1-2; D may be TRBD1 (5 bases). CDR1 and CDR2 from the germline V gene are DFQATT and SNEGSKA (reference sequence). V was cut by 5 bases and J by 3 bases, with 13 bases left in between. The CDR3 length is 13 residues.

V is TRBV6-2 or TRBV6-3 and J is TRBJ2-7; 9 positions match TRBD1. J gave up 3 bases and V 5 bases, and 14 bases lay outside the gene matches. Germline CDR1 reads MNHEY; CDR2 reads SVGEGT. The CDR3 covers 17 residues. The CDR3 is CASSGRGQGRDGYEQYF. CDR3 nucleotides: TGTGCCAGCAGTGGCCGGGGACAGGGTCGTGATGGCTACGAGCAGTACTTC.

This clonotype has ten or more counts. The chain couples TRBV5-1 to TRBJ1-2; D gene uncertain. V dropped 0 bases and J dropped 5 bases, with 14 bases sitting between them. The CDR3 sequence is 15 residues long. Germline V lookup: CDR1 SGHRS, CDR2 YFSETQ. Here the CDR3 reads CASSLAEAGDYGYTF. In DNA, the CDR3 is TGCGCCAGCAGCTTGGCCGAGGCCGGTGATTATGGCTACACCTTC.

This clonotype was seen ten or more times. The V and J genes are TRBV27 and TRBJ1-2; the D gene is possibly TRBD1 (6 bases). The length of the CDR3 is 15 residues. CDR1 and CDR2 from the germline V gene are MNHEY and SMNVEV (reference sequence). V was clipped by 5 bases and J by 2 bases, with 15 bases between them. The CDR3 here is CASSPRQVGNYGYTF. In nucleotides, the CDR3 is TGTGCCAGCAGTCCCCGACAGGTTGGGAACTATGGCTACACCTTC.

In its sample, this clonotype was seen many times. J is TRBJ2-7 and V is TRBV29-1; no clear D gene. CDR3 length: 11 residues. V was pared by 3 bases and J by 4 bases, with 7 bases between. Germline CDR1 and CDR2: SQVTM and ANQGSEA. CDR3 protein: CSVESGYEQYF. Written as DNA, the CDR3 is TGCAGCGTTGAGTCGGGTTACGAGCAGTACTTC.

This clonotype came up many times. The rearrangement joins TRBV10-3 to TRBJ2-1; 9 bases map to TRBD1. Germline-derived CDR1 and CDR2 are ENHRY and SYGVKD. Trimming at V came to 4 bases and at J to 4 bases, leaving 8 bases not matched to a gene. CDR3 length: 16 residues. The CDR3 region has the DNA TGTGCCATCAGTGGGAAACAGGGGGCGGTATACAATGAGCAGTTCTTC. This gives the protein CAISGKQGAVYNEQFF.

This clonotype was observed at least ten times. The V gene is TRBV14, the J gene TRBJ2-7; a weak D match, TRBD2 (5 bases). Trimming took 1 base from V and 3 from J, leaving 7 bases between them. This CDR3 is built from 13 residues. From germline, CDR1 is SGHDN and CDR2 FVKESK. The CDR3 bases are TGTGCCAGCAGCCAAGGCGGGCACTACGAGCAGTACTTC. As protein: CASSQGGHYEQYF.

This clonotype was counted ten times or more. This chain links TRBV4-2 with TRBJ1-5; no definite D call. Germline V gene sequence: CDR1 LGHNA, CDR2 YNFKEQ. The CDR3 extends over 20 amino acids. V was cut by 0 bases and J by 5 bases, with 26 bases left in between. The CDR3 DNA reads TGTGCCAGCAGCCAAGATTGGGAAGTAGGTCCCCCCAGAAAAGATCAGCCCCAGCATTTT. It encodes CASSQDWEVGPPRKDQPQHF.

About this clonotype: It differs at one base from a far larger clone, so likely a read error. The J gene is TRBJ2-3, the V gene TRBV11-2, with a tentative D call TRBD2 (6 bases). This CDR3 spans 15 amino acids. From germline, CDR1 is SGHAT and CDR2 FQNNGV. CDR3 in DNA: TGTGCCGGCAGCTTAGGCGGGGATGCTTGGGGTACGCAGTATTTT. Its translation: CAGSLGGDAWGTQYF.

This clonotype was picked up many times. V usage is TRBV3-1 and J usage is TRBJ1-2; weak D call: TRBD1 (6 bases). Trimming took 2 bases from V and 6 from J, leaving 22 bases between them. Per the germline V gene, CDR1 is LGHDT and CDR2 is YNNKEL (reference sequence). CDR3 length: 17 amino acids. CDR3 DNA sequence: TGTGCCAGCAGCCAACCGAGAAGACAGGCGCGTTACCATGGCTACACCTTC. This encodes CASSQPRRQARYHGYTF.

This clonotype has at least ten counts. The rearrangement uses TRBV6-2 or TRBV6-3 and TRBJ2-5; D not certain. Germline V gene sequence: CDR1 MNHEY, CDR2 SVGEGT. With 5 bases removed from V and 0 bases from J, the gap between germline ends came to 16 bases. The CDR3 contains 16 residues. CDR3 residues: CASSPLSGRNQETQYF. The CDR3 nucleotides are TGTGCCAGCAGTCCCCTTTCCGGCAGGAACCAAGAGACCCAGTACTTC.

This clonotype has at least ten counts. The rearrangement uses TRBV15 and TRBJ2-6; no definite D call. CDR3 length equals 15 residues. Germline values: CDR1 LNHNV, CDR2 YYDKDF (reference sequence). Trimming removed 6 bases at V and 0 bases at J, with 9 bases between. The CDR3 DNA reads as TGTGCCACCAGGACGCAGAGCTCTGGGGCCAACGTCCTGACTTTC. Protein product: CATRTQSSGANVLTF.

This clonotype was recorded many times. The V gene is TRBV18, the J gene TRBJ1-5, with D uncertain. The CDR3 totals 13 residues. The germline V gene encodes CDR1 KGHSH and CDR2 LQKENI. V gave up 3 bases and J gave up 6 bases, with 9 bases separating them. In DNA, the CDR3 is TGTGCCAGCTCACCTGACATGGCTCAGCCCCAGCATTTT. Its translation is CASSPDMAQPQHF.

Ten or more counts support this clonotype. The chain links TRBV4-1 to TRBJ2-7; D gene uncertain. CDR3 size: 15 residues. Germline V gene data show CDR1 as MGHRA and CDR2 as YSYEKL. Deletions cut 0 bases from V and 5 bases from J, with 14 bases between. The CDR3 loop reads CASSQEGLRSNEQYF. The CDR3 DNA is TGCGCCAGCAGCCAAGAAGGGCTGAGGTCGAACGAGCAGTACTTC.

The chain links TRBV5-4 to TRBJ1-1; TRBD1 matches at 10 bases. The germline V gene has CDR1 SGHNT and CDR2 YYREEE (reference sequence). J lost 4 bases, V lost 3 bases, and 9 bases had no gene match. The CDR3 has 16 residues. CDR3 nucleotide sequence: TGTGCCAGCAGCTCTCCGGGACAGGGGCTGGGCACTGAAGCTTTCTTT. Translating gives CASSSPGQGLGTEAFF.

This clonotype showed up just a few times. The genes are TRBV27 and TRBJ2-5; D is perhaps TRBD2 (6 bases). The V and J ends lost 3 bases and 5 bases respectively, with 13 bases between them. This CDR3 spans 14 amino acids. CDR1 is MNHEY, CDR2 SMNVEV, per germline (reference sequence). CDR3 sequence (DNA): TGTGCCAGCAGTTTGGGACCTCGGGGGGAGACCCAGTACTTC. It codes for CASSLGPRGETQYF.